Below are 30 T cell receptor beta chains sequenced from a single sample in a study of CD8 T cells in Susac syndrome. An amount of RNA that ranged from about 0.45 to 1 ug was reverse transcribed with random hexamers. TCRdb passed the immunoSEQ multiplex PCR reads through MiXCR, listing each CDR3 protein once. This sample has around 80,000 distinct CDR3 sequences, with roughly 92% found just once. The sequenced sample was CD8+ T cells from PBMCs. The receptors come from a human donor with Susac syndrome.

V gene TRBV6-1 combines with J gene TRBJ2-1; the D is unclear. Germline CDR1 reads MNHNS; CDR2 reads SASEGT. Trimming shortened V by 4 bases and J by 1 base, and 11 bases separated the two germline ends. The CDR3 spans 15 residues. As DNA, the CDR3 is TGTGCCAGCAGTGCCTTACGATGGTCCTACAATGAGCAGTTCTTC. Its translation is CASSALRWSYNEQFF.

The rearrangement links TRBV28 to TRBJ1-4; a weak D match, TRBD1 (6 bases). CDR3 length: 14 residues. Germline CDR1 reads MDHEN; CDR2 reads SYDVKM. V was shortened by 7 bases and J by 11 bases, with 20 bases between the two germline ends. CDR3 sequence (DNA): TGTGCCAGCACCCTGGCCGGGGGCCAATATAAACTGTTTTTT. Protein product: CASTLAGGQYKLFF.

The table lists this clonotype with a count of one. The chain is built from TRBV15 and TRBJ1-4, with D possibly being TRBD1 (5 bases). From germline, CDR1 is LNHNV and CDR2 YYDKDF (reference sequence). The CDR3 covers 16 residues. The germline V and J ends were trimmed by 3 bases and 0 bases, with 11 bases remaining between them. This CDR3 reads CATSRDPTATNEKLFF. CDR3 nucleotide sequence: TGTGCCACCAGCAGGGACCCGACAGCAACTAATGAAAAACTGTTTTTT.

J is TRBJ2-5 and V is TRBV19, with 11 bases lining up with TRBD2. With 4 bases clipped from V and 4 bases from J, the junction kept 5 bases outside the gene matches. The CDR3 loop spans 15 amino acids. CDR1 and CDR2 (germline): LNHDA, SQIVND (reference sequence). The chain's CDR3 is CASSRIAGGGETQYF. The CDR3 nucleotides read TGTGCCAGTAGTAGGATAGCGGGAGGGGGAGAGACCCAGTACTTC. Together with reference TRBV19 and TRBJ2-5, the CDR3 gives the full variable domain: DGGITQSPKYLFRKEGQNVTLSCEQNLNHDAMYWYRQDPGQGLRLIYYSQIVNDFQKGDIAEGYSVSREKKESFPLTVTSAQKNPTAFYLCASSRIAGGGETQYFGPGTRLLVL.

The V and J genes are TRBV11-2 and TRBJ2-3, with a weak D call TRBD1 (6 bases). The CDR3 length is 23 residues. V was shortened by 2 bases and J by 0 bases, with 33 bases between the two germline ends. CDR1 SGHAT and CDR2 FQNNGV come from the germline V gene. The CDR3 spells CASSLPPSDSLPSPHTSTDTQYF. In nucleotides, the CDR3 is TGTGCCAGCAGCTTACCCCCTTCGGACAGCCTCCCGTCCCCACATACTAGCACAGATACGCAGTATTTT.

V usage is TRBV20-1 and J usage is TRBJ2-1; possibly TRBD2 for D (6 bases). The germline V gene has CDR1 DFQATT and CDR2 SNEGSKA (reference sequence). The CDR3 consists of 13 residues. V lost 8 bases to trimming and J lost 2 bases, with 13 bases between them. CDR3 amino acids: CSPRRVTYNEQFF. The CDR3 bases are TGCAGTCCGAGGAGGGTGACCTACAATGAGCAGTTCTTC.

V gene TRBV4-3 combines with J gene TRBJ1-3; TRBD1 is a possible D gene (5 bases). This CDR3 has 19 amino acids. Germline V gives CDR1 LGHNA, CDR2 YSLEER. Deletions cut 0 bases from V and 2 bases from J, with 20 bases between. The CDR3 spells CASSQDDGRTVGAGNTIYF. Here the CDR3 DNA reads TGCGCCAGCAGCCAAGATGACGGACGGACTGTGGGGGCTGGAAACACCATATATTTT.

This clonotype has just a few counts. The V gene is TRBV6-2 or TRBV6-3, the J gene TRBJ2-5; D may be TRBD1 (5 bases). Germline-derived CDR1 and CDR2 are MNHEY and SVGEGT. The CDR3 extends over 13 amino acids. The V and J ends lost 2 bases and 2 bases respectively, with 6 bases between them. CDR3 residues: CASSYGAQETQYF. CDR3 coding DNA: TGTGCCAGCAGTTACGGGGCTCAAGAGACCCAGTACTTC.

This chain connects TRBV4-1 to TRBJ2-1; 12 bases line up with TRBD2. The CDR3 extends over 17 amino acids. V shed 2 bases and J 4 bases; nucleotides not matched to a gene: 6. Germline V lookup: CDR1 MGHRA, CDR2 YSYEKL. CDR3 sequence reads: CASSQFTGTSGYNEQFF. The CDR3 region has the DNA TGCGCCAGCAGCCAATTTACCGGGACTAGCGGGTACAATGAGCAGTTCTTC.

The rearrangement joins TRBV5-4 to TRBJ2-5; no definite D call. This CDR3 contains 13 residues. Trimming pared 0 bases from V and 6 bases from J, leaving 9 bases between. Germline V gene sequence: CDR1 SGHNT, CDR2 YYREEE (reference sequence). CDR3 sequence (DNA): TGTGCCAGCAGCTTGGACATTTTACAGACCCAGTACTTC. As protein: CASSLDILQTQYF.

This chain links TRBV28 with TRBJ1-1; D possibly corresponds to TRBD1 (6 bases). The CDR3 loop spans 16 amino acids. Trimming removed 5 bases from V and 4 bases from J, with 20 bases in between. Looked up from germline, CDR1 is MDHEN and CDR2 is SYDVKM. The CDR3 coding sequence is TGTGCCAGCAGTGCCCGACAGGTCCTCTTGGGCACTGAAGCTTTCTTT. It codes for CASSARQVLLGTEAFF.

The rearrangement links TRBV6-1 to TRBJ1-2; 11 positions agree with TRBD1. The J segment lost 0 bases and the V segment lost 7 bases, leaving 7 bases of the junction unmatched. The CDR3 covers 16 residues. Germline V gene data show CDR1 as MNHNS and CDR2 as SASEGT. The CDR3 loop reads CASTRDRGNTNYGYTF. As DNA, the CDR3 is TGTGCCAGCACCCGGGACAGGGGGAATACTAACTATGGCTACACCTTC.

The rearrangement joins TRBV13 to TRBJ2-6; 10 bases fit TRBD2. CDR1 and CDR2 from the germline V gene are PRHDT and FYEKMQ (reference sequence). This CDR3 is 17 amino acids long. Trimming removed 3 bases from V and 0 bases from J; junction bases left unmatched: 2. CDR3 DNA sequence: TGTGCCAGCAGCTTCTGGACTAGCGGCTCTGGGGCCAACGTCCTGACTTTC. This codes for CASSFWTSGSGANVLTF.

The chain has TRBV7-9 and TRBJ1-4; tentatively, D is TRBD1 (6 bases). This CDR3 spans 19 amino acids. Germline V gives CDR1 SEHNR, CDR2 FQNEAQ (reference sequence). V dropped 5 bases and J dropped 2 bases, with 24 bases sitting between them. CDR3 bases: TGTGCCAGCAGCCTCTCCCGGGACACTCTCGCGGCGACTAATGAAAAACTGTTTTTT. Amino acid sequence: CASSLSRDTLAATNEKLFF.

The chain is built from TRBV7-2 and TRBJ2-1; D is perhaps TRBD1 or TRBD2 (5 bases each). The V gene's germline CDR1 is SGHTA and CDR2 FQGNSA. Trimming removed 1 base from V and 9 bases from J, with 16 bases in between. The CDR3 spans 15 residues. Written as DNA, the CDR3 is TGTGCCAGCAGCTTAGGGGGGTCAGGGAAGGGTGAGCAGTTCTTC. Translated, it gives CASSLGGSGKGEQFF.

This sequence joins TRBV7-9 and TRBJ2-5; the match to TRBD1 covers 12 bases. Trimming took 4 bases from V and 4 from J; bases not matched to a gene: 13. Germline V gene data show CDR1 as SEHNR and CDR2 as FQNEAQ (reference sequence). CDR3 length: 18 amino acids. DNA for the CDR3: TGTGCCAGCAGCTCGAGCCACCGGGACAGGGGGCGTAGAGAGACCCAGTACTTC. As protein: CASSSSHRDRGRRETQYF.

This sequence joins TRBV6-1 and TRBJ1-2; maybe TRBD1 (6 bases). The CDR3 loop spans 13 amino acids. Trimming took 3 bases from V and 6 from J, leaving 11 bases between them. CDR1 and CDR2 (germline): MNHNS, SASEGT. DNA for the CDR3: TGTGCCAGCAGTGAGAGGACAGACGATGGCTACACCTTC. Amino acid sequence: CASSERTDDGYTF.

The genes are TRBV7-2 and TRBJ1-2, with D perhaps TRBD1 (5 bases). Per the germline V gene, CDR1 is SGHTA and CDR2 is FQGNSA. The CDR3 runs to 14 residues. Trimming cost V 1 base and J 4 bases, with 10 bases left between them. The CDR3 reads CASSLEGLTYGYTF. The CDR3 DNA follows: TGTGCCAGCAGCTTAGAGGGGCTGACCTATGGCTACACCTTC.

The chain employs TRBV25-1 and TRBJ1-2; D unresolved. V shed 1 base and J shed 7 bases, with 4 bases lying between them. Germline assignment: CDR1 MGHDK and CDR2 SYGVNS. This CDR3 is 11 amino acids long. CDR3 amino acids: CASSELAGYTF. The CDR3 DNA sequence: TGTGCCAGCAGTGAATTGGCTGGCTACACCTTC.

The chain joins TRBV5-1 to TRBJ1-1, with 8 nucleotides matching TRBD1. The CDR3 has 15 amino acids. The V segment lost 4 bases and the J segment 5 bases; nucleotides outside the gene matches: 10. Germline lookup yields CDR1 SGHRS and CDR2 YFSETQ. CDR3 nucleotide sequence: TGCGCCAGCAGCGACCCGGACAGGGCCGAGACTGAAGCTTTCTTT. Residues: CASSDPDRAETEAFF.

This clonotype was counted a single time. The chain joins TRBV5-5 to TRBJ2-5; 8 bases are a match to TRBD1. The CDR3 loop spans 19 amino acids. V lost 4 bases to trimming and J lost 0 bases; unmatched junction nucleotides: 17. The germline V gene encodes CDR1 SGHKS and CDR2 YYEKEE (reference sequence). The chain's CDR3 is CASSQRGQGLTGHQETQYF. The CDR3 DNA follows: TGTGCCAGCAGCCAGCGCGGACAGGGTTTGACGGGGCACCAAGAGACCCAGTACTTC.

CDR3 DNA: TGTGCCAGCGATCGCAGGGGAGGGGAGACCCAGTACTTC. Translating it yields CASDRRGGETQYF. The chain carries TRBV7-9 and TRBJ2-5; TRBD2 is a possible D gene (7 bases). This CDR3 spans 13 amino acids. V gave up 8 bases and J gave up 5 bases, with 15 bases separating them. CDR1 SEHNR and CDR2 FQNEAQ come from the germline V gene (reference sequence).

The chain links TRBV3-1 to TRBJ1-5, with D possibly matching TRBD1 (5 bases). Trimming pared 3 bases from V and 2 bases from J, leaving 5 bases between. Germline-derived CDR1 and CDR2 are LGHDT and YNNKEL (reference sequence). This CDR3 spans 13 amino acids. In DNA form, the CDR3 reads TGTGCCAGCAGCCAGGGGCGCAATCAGCCCCAGCATTTT. Protein product: CASSQGRNQPQHF.

This clonotype was observed a single time. CDR3 sequence: CASSYVPKEQYF. The CDR3 DNA reads as TGTGCCAGCAGTTACGTCCCGAAAGAGCAGTACTTC. The chain recombines TRBV6-2 or TRBV6-3 with TRBJ2-7; D is ambiguous. CDR1 and CDR2 (germline): MNHEY, SVGEGT. There are 12 residues in the CDR3. V gave up 2 bases and J gave up 7 bases, with 9 bases separating them.

The genes are TRBV7-9 and TRBJ2-3; D gene unclear. The V gene's germline CDR1 is SEHNR and CDR2 FQNEAQ (reference sequence). Trimming left V 0 bases short and J 4 bases short, with 23 bases between. The CDR3 sequence is 19 residues long. The CDR3 spells CASSLALGSLKWSADTQYF. The CDR3 region has the DNA TGTGCCAGCAGCTTAGCCCTCGGTAGTTTAAAGTGGTCGGCAGATACGCAGTATTTT.

The rearrangement uses TRBV5-1 and TRBJ1-4; the D is unclear. The V gene lost 4 bases and the J gene lost 6 bases, with 10 bases spanning the gap. The CDR3 consists of 13 residues. Germline V CDR1 and CDR2: SGHRS, YFSETQ. Here the CDR3 reads CASSPQVDEKLFF. The CDR3 DNA reads TGCGCCAGCAGCCCCCAAGTTGATGAAAAACTGTTTTTT.

The CDR3 region has the DNA TGCAGCGTTGAATTTGGGACGGGTGGCTACACCTTC. This encodes CSVEFGTGGYTF. The chain is built from TRBV29-1 and TRBJ1-2, with D possibly matching TRBD1 (5 bases). V was shortened by 2 bases and J by 7 bases, with 11 bases between the two germline ends. The germline V gene encodes CDR1 SQVTM and CDR2 ANQGSEA. CDR3 length equals 12 residues.

The chain couples TRBV29-1 to TRBJ2-1; 16 bases agree with TRBD2. Germline values: CDR1 SQVTM, CDR2 ANQGSEA. With V trimmed by 6 bases and J by 8 bases, 4 bases remained unmatched. This CDR3 region has 14 residues. CDR3 region: CSVGTSGRAYEQFF. CDR3 DNA: TGCAGCGTGGGGACTAGCGGGAGGGCCTATGAGCAGTTCTTC.

This chain joins TRBV7-2 and TRBJ2-3, with 13 positions matching TRBD2. The germline V gene has CDR1 SGHTA and CDR2 FQGNSA. Germline trimming cut 3 bases from V and 2 bases from J; bases unmatched to any gene: 2. CDR3 length: 16 amino acids. The CDR3 DNA is TGTGCCAGCAGCTTGGGACTAGCGGGACCCACAGATACGCAGTATTTT. Translating gives CASSLGLAGPTDTQYF.

The CDR3: CASSYSPRETQYF. CDR3 sequence (DNA): TGTGCCAGCAGTTATTCGCCCCGGGAGACCCAGTACTTC. The rearrangement joins TRBV27 to TRBJ2-5; no firm D call. This CDR3 contains 13 residues. Germline CDR1 and CDR2: MNHEY and SMNVEV (reference sequence). The V end was cut by 4 bases, the J end by 5 bases, with 11 bases between.